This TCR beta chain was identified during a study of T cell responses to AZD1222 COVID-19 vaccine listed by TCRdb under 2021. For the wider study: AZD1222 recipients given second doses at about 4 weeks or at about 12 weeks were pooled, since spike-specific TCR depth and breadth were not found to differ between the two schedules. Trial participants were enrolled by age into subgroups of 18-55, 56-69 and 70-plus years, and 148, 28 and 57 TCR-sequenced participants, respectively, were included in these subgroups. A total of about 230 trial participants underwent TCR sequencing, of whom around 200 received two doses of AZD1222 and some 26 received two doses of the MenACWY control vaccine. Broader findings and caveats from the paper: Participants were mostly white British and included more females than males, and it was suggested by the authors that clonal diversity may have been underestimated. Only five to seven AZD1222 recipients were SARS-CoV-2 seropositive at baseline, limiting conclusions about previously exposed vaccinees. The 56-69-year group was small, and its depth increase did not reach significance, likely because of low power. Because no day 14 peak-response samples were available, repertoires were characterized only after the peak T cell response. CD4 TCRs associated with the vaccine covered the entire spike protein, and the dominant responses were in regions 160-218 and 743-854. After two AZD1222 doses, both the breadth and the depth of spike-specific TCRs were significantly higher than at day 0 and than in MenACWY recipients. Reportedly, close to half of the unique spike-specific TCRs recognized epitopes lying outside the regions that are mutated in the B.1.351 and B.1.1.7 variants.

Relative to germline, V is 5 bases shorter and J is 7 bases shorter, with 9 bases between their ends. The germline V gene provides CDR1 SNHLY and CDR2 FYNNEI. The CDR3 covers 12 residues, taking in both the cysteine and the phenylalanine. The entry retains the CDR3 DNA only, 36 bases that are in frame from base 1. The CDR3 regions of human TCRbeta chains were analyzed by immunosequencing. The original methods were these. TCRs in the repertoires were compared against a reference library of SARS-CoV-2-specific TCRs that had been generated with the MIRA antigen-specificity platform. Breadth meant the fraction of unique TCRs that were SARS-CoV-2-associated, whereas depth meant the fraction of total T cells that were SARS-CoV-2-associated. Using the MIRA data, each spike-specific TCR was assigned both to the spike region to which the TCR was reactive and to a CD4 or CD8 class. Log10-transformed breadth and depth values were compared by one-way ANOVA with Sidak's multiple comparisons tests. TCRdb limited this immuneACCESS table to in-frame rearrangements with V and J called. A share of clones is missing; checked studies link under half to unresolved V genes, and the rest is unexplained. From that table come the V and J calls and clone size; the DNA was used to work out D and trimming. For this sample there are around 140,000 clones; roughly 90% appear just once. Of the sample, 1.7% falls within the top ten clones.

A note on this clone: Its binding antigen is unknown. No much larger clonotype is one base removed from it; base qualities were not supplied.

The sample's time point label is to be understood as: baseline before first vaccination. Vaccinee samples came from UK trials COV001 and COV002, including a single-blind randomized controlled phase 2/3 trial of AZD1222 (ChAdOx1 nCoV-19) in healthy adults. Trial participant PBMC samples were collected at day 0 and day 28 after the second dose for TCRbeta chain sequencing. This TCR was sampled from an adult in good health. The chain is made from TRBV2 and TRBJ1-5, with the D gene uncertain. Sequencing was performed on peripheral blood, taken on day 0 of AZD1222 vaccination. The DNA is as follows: TGTGCCAGCAGTTACGCTCCCCAGCCCCAGCATTTT. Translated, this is CASSYAPQPQHF.